Listed below are T cell receptor beta chains from one sample, sequenced in a study of blood T cell repertoires in COVID-19. The repertoire was sequenced with immunoSEQ multiplex PCR; TCRdb's copy has only in-frame clones and lacks some. This table has roughly 230,000 clones, more than 75% appearing once. Input material: PBMCs or T cells enriched from blood (not recorded which). The receptors derive from a woman aged 45-65 years who had been exposed to COVID-19. CDR3s include the opening cysteine and the closing phenylalanine or tryptophan. D genes are given only for firm matches. Clone size is not always given. Where it is, it says once, few, many or a class for expanded clones.

j_call v_call clone_size d_call cdr3_nt cdr3_aa
TRBJ1-2 TRBV14 - - TGTGCCAGCAGCCAAGATGGGGGGAATAGCGGCTACACCTTC CASSQDGGNSGYTF
TRBJ2-7 TRBV5-1 - TRBD1 TGCGCCAGCAGCCCACAGGGGGACCCCAGCTCCTACGAGCAGTACTTC CASSPQGDPSSYEQYF
TRBJ2-1 TRBV27 once - TGTGCCAGCAGTTTAGAGGTTTACAATGAGCAGTTCTTC CASSLEVYNEQFF
TRBJ1-2 TRBV18 many - TGTGCCAGCTCACCGTTGAAGGGGGACTATGGCTACACCTTC CASSPLKGDYGYTF
TRBJ1-2 TRBV2 once - TGTGCCAGCAGTGTATTTGCCGTCCCAGTGGTCTATGGCTACACCTTC CASSVFAVPVVYGYTF
TRBJ2-7 TRBV27 - TRBD1 TGTGCCAGCAAAGCTCTCCTACCCGGGACAGGGAAGGGCGAGCAGTACTTC CASKALLPGTGKGEQYF
TRBJ2-7 TRBV11-2 - - TGTGCCAGCAGCGCAGGACTGTTCTACGAGCAGTACTTC CASSAGLFYEQYF
TRBJ1-1 TRBV24-1 - - TGTGCCACCAGTGATGGGGGGAGCACTGAAGCTTTCTTT CATSDGGSTEAFF
TRBJ1-6 TRBV3-1/TRBV3-2 - TRBD1 TGTGCCAGCAGTCAAACAGGGGTTGAGGCCGATTCACCCCTCCACTTT CASSQTGVEADSPLHF
TRBJ2-7 TRBV29-1 - - TGCAGCGTTGGAGAGAGGGTACAGGGCGAGCAGTACTTC CSVGERVQGEQYF
TRBJ1-1 TRBV3-1/TRBV3-2 - - TGTGCCAGCAGCCCGGCGGGGTACACTGAAGCTTTCTTT CASSPAGYTEAFF
TRBJ1-6 TRBV10-3 - - TGTGCCATCAAAAAGGACAATTATAATTCACCCCTCCACTTT CAIKKDNYNSPLHF
TRBJ2-1 TRBV7-9 - TRBD2 TGTGCCAGCAGCTTAGCCGTGACTAGCCGACGCTCCTACAATGAGCAGTTCTTC CASSLAVTSRRSYNEQFF
TRBJ2-3 TRBV19 - - TGTGCCAGTAGTATCGAGGGCAGCCGCACAGATACGCAGTATTTT CASSIEGSRTDTQYF
TRBJ2-7 TRBV7-2 - - TGTGCCAGCAGCTTGAGGCCGAGACTAAGGACCGAGCCTTCCTACGAGCAGTACTTC CASSLRPRLRTEPSYEQYF
TRBJ1-1 TRBV27 - TRBD1 TGTGCCAGCTCCCGGGACAGGAGGGCTGAAGCTTTCTTT CASSRDRRAEAFF
TRBJ1-2 TRBV4-3 - - TGCGCCAGCAGCCAAGTGAGGTGGGAGCGGGGCTACACCTTC CASSQVRWERGYTF
TRBJ1-2 TRBV5-4 - TRBD1 TGTGCCAGCTACGGACAGGGAACTGGCTACACCTTC CASYGQGTGYTF
TRBJ2-1 TRBV4-1 - - TGCGCCAGCAGCCCCCCCGGCGAGGCGGGTGAGCAGTTCTTC CASSPPGEAGEQFF
TRBJ1-5 TRBV28 once - TGTGCCAGCAGTTTAGGGCGTAGCAATCAGCCCCAGCATTTT CASSLGRSNQPQHF
TRBJ2-3 TRBV7-8 many TRBD1 TGTGCCAGCAGCACCCCACCGGGGACAGGGGGCACAGATACGCAGTATTTT CASSTPPGTGGTDTQYF
TRBJ2-3 TRBV7-8 once TRBD2 TGTGCCAGCAGCTCGCGCCCTAGCGGGGGGAGCACAGATACGCAGTATTTT CASSSRPSGGSTDTQYF
TRBJ2-5 TRBV7-9 - TRBD2 TGTGCCAGCAGCTTAGGGCCCCACGGACTAGCCCAAGAGACCCAGTACTTC CASSLGPHGLAQETQYF
TRBJ2-7 TRBV11-2 - TRBD2 TGTGCCAGCAGCTATCTATTGGGGTTGACAGCGGGGGAGCAGTACTTC CASSYLLGLTAGEQYF
TRBJ1-5 TRBV19 - - TGTGCCAGTAGTACACAGGGGCCCCAGCATTTT CASSTQGPQHF
TRBJ2-7 TRBV11-1 - TRBD2 TGTGCCAGCAGCTTAGAACTAGCGGCGGCCTCCTACGAGCAGTACTTC CASSLELAAASYEQYF
TRBJ1-5 TRBV7-2 once TRBD1 TGTGCCAGCAGCTTCCCCCGGGACAGGGGGTCCAATCAGCCCCAGCATTTT CASSFPRDRGSNQPQHF
TRBJ1-6 TRBV19 - - TGTGCCAGTAGTATAGGAGCAGGGAATTCACCCCTCCACTTT CASSIGAGNSPLHF
TRBJ1-1 TRBV7-9 few - TGTGCCAGCAGCCCCGGGAGCCTCGAAGCTTTCTTT CASSPGSLEAFF
TRBJ2-6 TRBV19 - TRBD1 TGTGCCAGTAGTATCCCGACAGGGGACGCCTCTGGGGCCAACGTCCTGACTTTC CASSIPTGDASGANVLTF
TRBJ2-7 TRBV4-3 - TRBD2 TGCGCCAGCAGCCAAGGAAGCGGGGGCCGAACAGGGGAGCAGTACTTC CASSQGSGGRTGEQYF
TRBJ1-3 TRBV2 - - TGTGCCAGCACCCTAGGGGAGGACTACTCTGGAAACACCATATATTTT CASTLGEDYSGNTIYF
TRBJ2-2 TRBV5-4 - TRBD2 TGTGCCAGCAGCTTGGAGGCTAGCGGGGGGTCCGGGGAGCTGTTTTTT CASSLEASGGSGELFF
TRBJ1-2 TRBV30 - TRBD1 TGTGCCTCAGGGGGACAGCTCACAACCTTCTATGGCTACACCTTC CASGGQLTTFYGYTF
TRBJ2-1 TRBV18 - - TGTGCCAGCTCACCGTTCAGGGGAAGCGATGAGCAGTTCTTC CASSPFRGSDEQFF
TRBJ2-1 TRBV15 - TRBD1 TGTGCCACCAGCAGAGGTATAAGGGACAGCACCTACAATGAGCAGTTCTTC CATSRGIRDSTYNEQFF
TRBJ1-2 TRBV5-1 few TRBD1 TGCGCCAGCAGCGTGGGACAGGGCTATGGCTACACCTTC CASSVGQGYGYTF
TRBJ2-1 TRBV18 - - TGTGCCAGCTCACCAGGCAGGGACAATGAGCAGTTCTTC CASSPGRDNEQFF
TRBJ1-1 TRBV5-6 - - TGTGCCAGCAGCTTAGGGGGTAGGAACACTGAAGCTTTCTTT CASSLGGRNTEAFF
TRBJ1-1 TRBV27 - - TGTGCCAGCAGTTTATTGAACAGGGTCGACACTGAAGCTTTCTTT CASSLLNRVDTEAFF
TRBJ2-2 TRBV6-6 once - TGTGCCACTAGCAAAGGACTCGCGAACACCGGGGAGCTGTTTTTT CATSKGLANTGELFF
TRBJ2-5 TRBV5-6 few - TGTGCCAGCAGCTTGCAAAGCCCCCAAGAGACCCAGTACTTC CASSLQSPQETQYF
TRBJ1-2 TRBV28 - - TGTGCCAACCACCCCGGGACTAAAGGGAACTATGGCTACACCTTC CANHPGTKGNYGYTF
TRBJ2-7 TRBV11-2 - - TGTGCCAGCAGCTTTAACAGGGTCTCCTACGAGCAGTACTTC CASSFNRVSYEQYF
TRBJ1-2 TRBV7-3 - TRBD1 TGTGCCAGCAGCGCGAACAGGGGCAGTGGCTACACCTTC CASSANRGSGYTF
TRBJ1-2 TRBV28 - - TGTGCCAGCAGTTTTCAGGGGAAATACTATGGCTACACCTTC CASSFQGKYYGYTF
TRBJ2-1 TRBV2 once - TGTGCCAGCAGTGAAAGGGGCTCCTACAATGAGCAGTTCTTC CASSERGSYNEQFF
TRBJ1-6 TRBV5-1 few TRBD1 TGCGCCAGCAGCTTGACGGGGAAATCACAGGGGTCACCCCTCCACTTT CASSLTGKSQGSPLHF